This T cell receptor (beta chain) appears in the sequencing data of a study of blood T cell repertoires in COVID-19. Study-level information: T cells, B-cell-depleted T cells, or PBMCs supplied cDNA or gDNA.

In germline, CDR1 is LGHDT, CDR2 YNNKEL (reference sequence). This CDR3 is 14 amino acids long. V gave up 2 bases and J gave up 5 bases, with 12 bases separating them. Original analysis: The authors estimated nucleated cell counts from reference gene primer amplification. Method: immunoSEQ multiplex PCR; TCRdb's copy keeps in-frame clones and lacks some. Clonal size and the V and J genes are those of that table, whereas D and trimming came from the DNA. In the table there are around 280,000 clones, roughly 89% of which are singletons. This chain uses TRBV3-1 (or the pseudogene TRBV3-2) with TRBJ2-5; TRBD2 might be the D (6 bases). The sample comprised PBMCs or T cells enriched from blood (not recorded which). This sequence was found in a woman under 30 with acute COVID-19. CDR3 DNA sequence: TGTGCCAGCAGCCAATATGGGACTCGCGAGACCCAGTACTTC. It is translated as CASSQYGTRETQYF.